Listed here are 18 T cell receptor beta chains from one sample, sequenced in a study of shared clonotypes between healthy human individuals. Method: immunoSEQ multiplex PCR; TCRdb's copy keeps in-frame clones and lacks some. The table includes 900,000 to 1,200,000 clones, around 78% detected once. Specimen: memory CD4+ T cells from PBMCs. Subset given: CD45RA-negative fraction. The receptors originated from a man aged 18 to 29 in good health. Some clones in this sample may be carry-over from other donors' samples.

The CDR3 loop reads CSGGFETQYF. CDR3 DNA: TGCAGTGGTGGATTCGAGACCCAGTACTTC. The V gene is TRBV20-1, the J gene TRBJ2-5; D remains unclear. Germline lookup yields CDR1 DFQATT and CDR2 SNEGSKA (reference sequence). Trimming removed 7 bases from V and 5 bases from J, with 8 bases in between. The CDR3 contains 10 residues.

This clone was observed once. The V gene is TRBV6-1, the J gene TRBJ2-5; D unresolved. Trimming removed 1 base at V and 4 bases at J, with 7 bases between. CDR3 length: 13 amino acids. Germline CDR1 and CDR2: MNHNS and SASEGT. The CDR3: CASSEVRRETQYF. CDR3 DNA: TGTGCCAGCAGTGAAGTCCGGCGAGAGACCCAGTACTTC.

V usage is TRBV27 and J usage is TRBJ1-4; 7 bases match TRBD1. V was pared by 6 bases and J by 6 bases, with 10 bases of the junction left unmatched. The CDR3 sequence is 15 residues long. Germline V gives CDR1 MNHEY, CDR2 SMNVEV (reference sequence). For the CDR3, the DNA is TGTGCCAGCAGCCATCGACAGGGAAAAGATGAAAAACTGTTTTTT. It is translated as CASSHRQGKDEKLFF.

This chain connects TRBV5-1 to TRBJ2-1, with TRBD2 matching over 11 bases. Per germline, CDR1 SGHRS and CDR2 YFSETQ. The CDR3 extends over 16 amino acids. V shed 1 base, J shed 9 bases, and the junction held 9 bases outside the gene matches. The CDR3 coding sequence is TGCGCCAGCAGCTTGACTAGCGGGAGTGTTAGTGCTGAGCAGTTCTTC. Translated, it gives CASSLTSGSVSAEQFF.

This clone was seen only a few times. V usage is TRBV10-3 and J usage is TRBJ2-5; 14 nucleotides align to TRBD2. The V segment lost 10 bases and the J segment 5 bases; nucleotides outside the gene matches: 9. CDR1 ENHRY and CDR2 SYGVKD come from the germline V gene. CDR3 length: 15 residues. Written as DNA, the CDR3 is TGTGCCACCGCGACTAGCGGGAGGGCCGGGGAGACCCAGTACTTC. Its protein product is CATATSGRAGETQYF.

As DNA, the CDR3 is TGTGCCAGCTCACCACTGGGACAGGGGGTGCCCTACGAGCAGTACTTC. Translating gives CASSPLGQGVPYEQYF. The rearrangement uses TRBV18 and TRBJ2-7; 11 bases map to TRBD1. CDR3 length: 16 amino acids. V lost 1 base and J lost 2; bases outside the gene matches: 4. Germline V gene lookup returns CDR1 KGHSH and CDR2 LQKENI.

This clone was observed once. J is TRBJ2-2 and V is TRBV19, with TRBD2 identical over 12 bases. The CDR3 covers 16 residues. Germline assignment: CDR1 LNHDA and CDR2 SQIVND (reference sequence). V was clipped by 8 bases and J by 1 base; unmatched bases: 5. CDR3 sequence (DNA): TGTGCCAGTGGGGGACTAGCGGGCGTGAACACCGGGGAGCTGTTTTTT. Residues: CASGGLAGVNTGELFF.

The chain employs TRBV28 and TRBJ1-2; no clear D. The V gene's germline CDR1 is MDHEN and CDR2 SYDVKM. The CDR3 is made up of 13 amino acids. V was shortened by 5 bases and J by 0 bases, with 7 bases between the two germline ends. The CDR3 sequence is CASSQQTNYGYTF. Here the CDR3 DNA reads TGTGCCAGCAGTCAACAAACTAACTATGGCTACACCTTC.

V usage is TRBV5-6 and J usage is TRBJ2-7; TRBD1 matches 11 bases. This CDR3 region has 16 residues. Germline trimming cut 4 bases from V and 4 bases from J; bases unmatched to any gene: 10. Germline assignment: CDR1 SGHDT and CDR2 YYEEEE. The DNA for the CDR3 is TGTGCCAGCAGCCCAGTGCGGACAGGGGGCTCATACGAGCAGTACTTC. It translates to CASSPVRTGGSYEQYF.

The J gene is TRBJ2-2, the V gene TRBV6-6; 7 nucleotides line up with TRBD1. CDR3 length: 15 residues. The germline CDR1 and CDR2 sequences are MNHNY and SVGAGI (reference sequence). V shed 6 bases and J 4 bases; nucleotides not matched to a gene: 8. Here the CDR3 reads CASSVRGGGTGELFF. The CDR3 DNA follows: TGTGCCAGCAGCGTCCGAGGGGGCGGCACCGGGGAGCTGTTTTTT.

This rearrangement joins TRBV7-9 to TRBJ1-4, with TRBD1 matching over 9 bases. This CDR3 comprises 16 residues. Unmatched junction bases numbered 9, after V lost 3 bases and J lost 7 bases. Germline-derived CDR1 and CDR2 are SEHNR and FQNEAQ (reference sequence). The CDR3 region has the DNA TGTGCCAGCAGCTTGGGACAGGGTAATACTGCTGAAAAACTGTTTTTT. Protein sequence: CASSLGQGNTAEKLFF.

Ten or more counts support this clone. This CDR3 is also generated by other DNA sequences in the sample. This chain connects TRBV29-1 to TRBJ2-2; 7 bases agree with TRBD1. Germline CDR1 and CDR2: SQVTM and ANQGSEA. There are 13 residues in the CDR3. Trimming cost V 5 bases and J 4 bases; bases outside gene matches: 4. CDR3 sequence reads: CSVNRGGTGELFF. As DNA, the CDR3 is TGCAGCGTTAACAGGGGCGGCACCGGGGAGCTGTTTTTT.

V gene TRBV29-1 combines with J gene TRBJ2-1; D unclear. CDR1 and CDR2 (germline): SQVTM, ANQGSEA. The V and J ends lost 6 bases and 8 bases respectively, with 14 bases between them. The CDR3 runs 12 residues. The CDR3 spells CSVWRTEDEQFF. The CDR3 nucleotides are TGCAGCGTGTGGCGAACAGAGGATGAGCAGTTCTTC.

The chain couples TRBV29-1 to TRBJ2-7; tentative D call: TRBD1 (5 bases). Germline V gene sequence: CDR1 SQVTM, CDR2 ANQGSEA. This CDR3 region has 12 residues. Trimming removed 6 bases at V and 3 bases at J, with 12 bases between. The CDR3: CSVQTESYEQYF. CDR3 sequence (DNA): TGCAGCGTCCAGACAGAAAGCTACGAGCAGTACTTC.

J is TRBJ2-6 and V is TRBV23-1; the match to TRBD1 covers 7 bases. TRBV23-1 is annotated as an ORF whose role is uncertain. The V segment lost 0 bases and the J segment 1 base; nucleotides outside the gene matches: 21. The CDR3 covers 23 residues. The CDR3 is CASSQSLMRTRQGVFSGANVLTF. The CDR3 DNA reads TGCGCCAGCAGTCAATCGTTAATGCGTACAAGACAGGGAGTATTTTCTGGGGCCAACGTCCTGACTTTC.

The rearrangement uses TRBV28 and TRBJ1-1; 10 bases align to TRBD1. The CDR3 runs 15 residues. Germline CDR1 is MDHEN and CDR2 is SYDVKM. J gave up 3 bases and V 8 bases, and 9 bases lay outside the gene matches. The CDR3 DNA reads TGTGCCAGCCTCGGGGGGACAGGGGCGTACACTGAAGCTTTCTTT. This sequence encodes CASLGGTGAYTEAFF.

This chain joins TRBV6-5 and TRBJ2-1; TRBD2 matches at 7 bases. The germline gives CDR1 MNHEY, CDR2 SVGAGI. V lost 6 bases to trimming and J lost 3 bases; unmatched junction nucleotides: 8. This CDR3 contains 15 residues. CDR3 nucleotide sequence: TGTGCCAGCAGATTGGCGGGAGCGCTCTACAATGAGCAGTTCTTC. This sequence encodes CASRLAGALYNEQFF.

To note about this clone: At the DNA level, this CDR3 is encoded by other sequences in the same sample as well. This rearrangement joins TRBV5-1 to TRBJ2-7, with D unresolved. In germline, CDR1 is SGHRS, CDR2 YFSETQ. Trimming removed 0 bases from V and 4 bases from J, with 5 bases in between. This CDR3 is 12 amino acids long. The CDR3 DNA is TGCGCCAGCAGCTTGGATTTGTACGAGCAGTACTTC. Protein sequence: CASSLDLYEQYF.